Following are 14 T cell receptor beta chains from one sample sequenced in a study of cytomegalovirus exposure and HLA in healthy donors (dated by TCRdb to about 2017). Receptor amplification or capture employed the immunoSEQ multiplex PCR assay. For the multiplex PCR, a mixture combining 60 forward primers for TCR Vbeta segments and 13 reverse primers for TCR Jbeta segments was used. This is the immuneACCESS table as TCRdb keeps it, with only in-frame sequences that have V and J called. A part of the clones is gone; compared with another copy, unresolved V genes explain less than half, and the rest is unexplained. The table for this sample lists 120,000 to 150,000 clones; about three quarters of them were counted only once. The ten largest clones take up roughly 0.69% of the sample. Sequencing was done on a sample of PBMCs. The origin of the receptors is a male donor in good health and CMV-seronegative.

The chain is built from TRBV9 and TRBJ2-3; D may be TRBD2 (5 bases). Germline CDR1 reads SGDLS; CDR2 reads YYNGEE. The V gene lost 0 bases and the J gene lost 1 base, with 12 bases spanning the gap. This CDR3 spans 16 amino acids. CDR3 protein: CASSVAERWGTDTQYF. The DNA for the CDR3 is TGTGCCAGCAGCGTAGCTGAGCGGTGGGGCACAGATACGCAGTATTTT.

CDR3 nucleotide sequence: TGCAGCGTCCTCGCGGTCGGCTACACCTTC. It codes for CSVLAVGYTF. The rearrangement links TRBV29-1 to TRBJ1-2, with D unresolved. This CDR3 is built from 10 residues. Germline CDR1 and CDR2: SQVTM and ANQGSEA. V lost 6 bases to trimming and J lost 8 bases, with 10 bases between them.

This CDR3 reads CASSDHLRDRKSDYGYTF. As DNA, the CDR3 is TGTGCCAGCAGCGATCATCTCCGGGACAGGAAATCGGACTATGGCTACACCTTC. V usage is TRBV5-5 and J usage is TRBJ1-2; 8 bases match TRBD1. Germline V CDR1 and CDR2: SGHKS, YYEKEE (reference sequence). V lost 4 bases, J lost 3 bases, and 17 bases stayed unmatched. The CDR3 is 18 amino acids. The variable domain in full, completed from reference TRBV5-5 and TRBJ1-2, reads DAGVTQSPTHLIKTRGQQVTLRCSPISGHKSVSWYQQVLGQGPQFIFQYYEKEERGRGNFPDRFSARQFPNYSSELNVNALLLGDSALYLCASSDHLRDRKSDYGYTFGSGTRLTVV.

The gene calls are TRBV7-3 and TRBJ1-4; D unclear. V lost 6 bases and J 8 bases, leaving 19 bases between the germline ends. This CDR3 has 15 residues. CDR1 is SGHTA and CDR2 is FQGTGA in the germline V gene. CDR3 residues: CASSSGPNGGEKLFF. For the CDR3, the DNA is TGTGCCAGCAGTTCTGGACCGAACGGAGGGGAAAAACTGTTTTTT.

This sequence joins TRBV7-6 and TRBJ2-1; 7 nucleotides line up with TRBD2. The CDR3 loop spans 17 amino acids. Germline assignment: CDR1 SGHVS and CDR2 FNYEAQ. The trim removed 5 bases at V and 7 bases at J, leaving 17 bases unmatched. The CDR3 protein is CASSPARIAGLGNEQFF. CDR3 nucleotide sequence: TGTGCCAGCAGCCCCGCCAGAATAGCGGGCTTGGGGAATGAGCAGTTCTTC.

This sequence joins TRBV30 and TRBJ2-3; a weak D match, TRBD1 (6 bases). CDR1 GTSNPN and CDR2 SVGIG come from the germline V gene (reference sequence). V shed 4 bases and J shed 4 bases, with 24 bases lying between them. The CDR3 totals 17 residues. The CDR3 sequence is CAWTDRQGMFGADTQYF. The DNA of the CDR3 is TGTGCCTGGACCGATCGGCAGGGGATGTTTGGGGCAGATACGCAGTATTTT.

This clone came up once. The rearrangement joins TRBV7-8 to TRBJ2-3; 14 positions agree with TRBD2. The J segment lost 7 bases and the V segment lost 4 bases, leaving 7 bases of the junction unmatched. The CDR3 contains 16 residues. Germline assignment: CDR1 SGHVS and CDR2 FQNEAQ. The CDR3 region has the DNA TGTGCCAGCAGCTCACGGACTAGCGGGAGGTGGTATACGCAGTATTTT. This sequence encodes CASSSRTSGRWYTQYF.

The V and J genes are TRBV5-6 and TRBJ2-5; no clear D. The germline V gene encodes CDR1 SGHDT and CDR2 YYEEEE. CDR3 size: 15 residues. The V and J ends lost 1 base and 0 bases respectively, with 10 bases between them. The CDR3 reads CASSLFSEYQETQYF. In nucleotides, the CDR3 is TGTGCCAGCAGCTTGTTTTCTGAGTACCAAGAGACCCAGTACTTC.

This rearrangement joins TRBV29-1 to TRBJ1-3, with D maybe TRBD1 (6 bases). The CDR3 runs to 13 residues. CDR1 is SQVTM and CDR2 is ANQGSEA in the germline V gene. V was cut by 6 bases and J by 4 bases, with 13 bases left in between. CDR3 loop: CSVLSGVGNTIYF. CDR3 coding DNA: TGCAGCGTCCTTTCAGGGGTCGGAAACACCATATATTTT.

The chain carries TRBV21-1 and TRBJ2-7; TRBD2, the table's D call, was not compared with the DNA. TRBV21-1 is labeled a pseudogene. This CDR3 spans 14 amino acids. CDR3 sequence: CASSNSSHSYEQYF. CDR3 bases: TGTGCCAGCAGCAACTCTAGCCACTCCTACGAGCAGTACTTC.

This sequence joins TRBV29-1 and TRBJ1-4; no firm D call. CDR3 length: 12 amino acids. Germline loops: CDR1 SQVTM, CDR2 ANQGSEA. CDR3 DNA: TGCAGTGGTGGAGACGCTGATGAAAAACTGTTTTTT. Encoded protein: CSGGDADEKLFF. Based on the CDR3 plus reference TRBV29-1 and TRBJ1-4, the full variable domain is SAVISQKPSRDICQRGTSLTIQCQVDSQVTMMFWYRQQPGQSLTLIATANQGSEATYESGFVIDKFPISRPNLTFSTLTVSNMSPEDSSIYLCSGGDADEKLFFGSGTQLSVL.

Notes on this clone: Other DNA sequences in the sample encode the same CDR3. The V and J genes are TRBV9 and TRBJ2-7; D unresolved. The CDR3 is 14 residues long. The V gene lost 0 bases and the J gene lost 0 bases, with 7 bases spanning the gap. Germline CDR1 reads SGDLS; CDR2 reads YYNGEE. In DNA form, the CDR3 reads TGTGCCAGCAGCGTAGGTAGTAGCTCCTACGAGCAGTACTTC. It translates to CASSVGSSSYEQYF.

This chain joins TRBV11-3 and TRBJ1-2; TRBD1 matches at 7 bases. Germline trimming cut 4 bases from V and 0 bases from J; bases unmatched to any gene: 8. Looked up from germline, CDR1 is SGHNT and CDR2 is YENEEA. CDR3 length: 16 amino acids. The CDR3 is CASSYSSGQTNYGYTF. In DNA, the CDR3 is TGTGCCAGCAGCTATTCTTCGGGACAGACTAACTATGGCTACACCTTC.

Worth noting for this clone: Other nucleotide sequences from this sample produce the same CDR3. The rearrangement links TRBV5-6 to TRBJ2-1; a weak D match, TRBD2 (5 bases). The CDR3 covers 14 residues. The germline V and J ends were trimmed by 1 base and 2 bases, with 7 bases remaining between them. Germline V CDR1 and CDR2: SGHDT, YYEEEE. The CDR3 DNA reads as TGTGCCAGCAGCTTGAGAGGGCCCTACAATGAGCAGTTCTTC. Its translation is CASSLRGPYNEQFF.